This T cell receptor (beta chain) derives from a study of breast tumors, draining lymph nodes, adjacent tissues. As concerns this clonotype: Its antigen is as yet unknown.

This CDR3 is 13 amino acids long. V lost 5 bases to trimming and J lost 4 bases, with 11 bases between them. Germline V lookup: CDR1 SGHTA, CDR2 FQGTGA. Overall study results and limits: Tumor and nontumor repertoires were significantly more similar in luminal-like than in basal-like breast cancer. Data fit most tumor T cells coming from lymph node, expanding in tumor. Tumors had less TCR diversity than lymph nodes, more than nontumor tissue. Data only fit, rather than demonstrated, lymph node origin of most tumor T cells.

The lymph nodes were axillary draining lymph nodes from breast cancer patients. TCRdb itself ran the multiplex PCR reads through MiXCR, one entry per CDR3 protein. The sample lists approximately 150,000 distinct CDR3 sequences; approximately 32% were seen once. The gene calls are TRBV7-3 and TRBJ1-2; D remains unclear. The material sequenced was axillary lymph node tissue. The receptor comes from a female donor with breast cancer. Some clones in this sample may be carry-over from other donors' samples. The CDR3 spells CASSRLPGYGYTF. The DNA for the CDR3 is TGTGCCAGCAGCCGACTCCCGGGCTATGGCTACACCTTC.